This T cell receptor (beta chain) was identified in a study of CXCR3-negative and CXCR3-positive naive CD8 T cells. Looking at the study overall: Sequencing yielded 150 million or so TRB reads, roughly 1.5 +/- 0.3 million per library.

This CDR3 is 14 amino acids long. Per the germline V gene, CDR1 is SGHVS and CDR2 is FNYEAQ. Broader study findings: Comparison of naive CXCR3-negative and CXCR3-positive cells revealed similar TRBV-TRBJ usage, while memory cells differed. CXCR3-positive naive cells had TRB CDR3s that were more hydrophobic than CXCR3-negative naive cells had. Much lower diversity was found in memory CD8+ cells, while both naive subsets had comparably high diversity.

Concerning this clonotype itself: Antigen: not known.

Naive CD8+ T lymphocytes were specified as CD45RO-CCR7+CD27+CD95-. The libraries of TRB cDNA were constructed through 5' RACE using UMI labels. From the 5' RACE reads, TCRdb lists one entry per CDR3 protein and no DNA. The ten most abundant clones cover 0.7% to 0.8% of a sample with roughly 65,000 distinct CDR3 sequences. The TCR comes from a human donor in good health. Some clones in this sample may be carry-over from other donors' samples. The chain couples TRBV7-6 to TRBJ2-1; as DNA is missing, the TRBD1 call by TCRdb cannot be tested. Material: naive CXCR3+ CD8+ T cells from blood. Indicated subset: CD45RO-CCR7+CD27+CD95- naive CD8+ T cells expressing CXCR3 (TNR3+). The CDR3 loop reads CASSPGGQWDEQFF.